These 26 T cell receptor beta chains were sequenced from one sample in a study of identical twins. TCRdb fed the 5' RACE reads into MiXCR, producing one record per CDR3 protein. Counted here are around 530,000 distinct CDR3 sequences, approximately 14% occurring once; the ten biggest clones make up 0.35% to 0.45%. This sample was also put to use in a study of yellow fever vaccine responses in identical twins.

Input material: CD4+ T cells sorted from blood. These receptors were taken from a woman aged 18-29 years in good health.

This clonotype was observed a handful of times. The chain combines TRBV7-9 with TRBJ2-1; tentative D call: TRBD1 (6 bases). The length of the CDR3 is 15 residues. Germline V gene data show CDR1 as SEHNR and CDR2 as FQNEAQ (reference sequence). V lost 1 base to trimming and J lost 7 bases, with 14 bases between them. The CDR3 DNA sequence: TGTGCCAGCAGCTTAGGGGACACCCTAGAGAATGAGCAGTTCTTC. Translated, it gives CASSLGDTLENEQFF. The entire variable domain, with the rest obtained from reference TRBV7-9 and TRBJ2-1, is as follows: DTGVSQNPRHKITKRGQNVTFRCDPISEHNRLYWYRQTLGQGPEFLTYFQNEAQLEKSRLLSDRFSAERPKGSFSTLEIQRTEQGDSAMYLCASSLGDTLENEQFFGPGTRLTVL.

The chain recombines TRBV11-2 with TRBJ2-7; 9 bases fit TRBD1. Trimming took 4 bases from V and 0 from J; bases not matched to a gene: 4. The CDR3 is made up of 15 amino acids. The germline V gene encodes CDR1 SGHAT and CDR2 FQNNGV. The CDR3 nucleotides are TGTGCCAGCAGCTCAAACAGGGGGCGCTCCTACGAGCAGTACTTC. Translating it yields CASSSNRGRSYEQYF.

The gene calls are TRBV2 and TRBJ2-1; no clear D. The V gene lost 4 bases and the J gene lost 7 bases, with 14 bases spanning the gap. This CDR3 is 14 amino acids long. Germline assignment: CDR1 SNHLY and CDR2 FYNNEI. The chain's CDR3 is CASSVQNLGNEQFF. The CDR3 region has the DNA TGTGCCAGCAGTGTCCAAAACCTCGGTAATGAGCAGTTCTTC.

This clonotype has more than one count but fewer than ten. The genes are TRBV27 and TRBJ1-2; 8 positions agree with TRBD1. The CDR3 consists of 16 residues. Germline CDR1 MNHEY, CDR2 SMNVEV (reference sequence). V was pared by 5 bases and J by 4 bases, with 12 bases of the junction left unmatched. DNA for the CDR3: TGTGCCAGCAGTCGGGCCAGGGGGCAGGAGGGCTATGGCTACACCTTC. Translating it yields CASSRARGQEGYGYTF.

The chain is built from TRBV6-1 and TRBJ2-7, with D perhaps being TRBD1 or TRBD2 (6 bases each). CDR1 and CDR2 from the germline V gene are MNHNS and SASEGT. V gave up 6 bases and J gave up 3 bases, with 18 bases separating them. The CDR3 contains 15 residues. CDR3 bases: TGTGCCAGCAGCCGACGGGGGCCCAGATACTACGAGCAGTACTTC. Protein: CASSRRGPRYYEQYF.

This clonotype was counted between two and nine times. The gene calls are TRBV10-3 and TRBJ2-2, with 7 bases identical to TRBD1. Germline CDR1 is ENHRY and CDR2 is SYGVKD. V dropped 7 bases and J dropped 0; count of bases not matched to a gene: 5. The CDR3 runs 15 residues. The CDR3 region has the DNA TGTGCCATCACTCAAGACAGGGCGAACACCGGGGAGCTGTTTTTT. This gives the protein CAITQDRANTGELFF.

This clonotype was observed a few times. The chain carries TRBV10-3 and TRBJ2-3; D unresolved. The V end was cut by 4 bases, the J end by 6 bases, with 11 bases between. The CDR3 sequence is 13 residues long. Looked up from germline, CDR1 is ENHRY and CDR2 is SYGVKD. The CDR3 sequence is CAISAGSSDTQYF. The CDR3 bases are TGTGCCATCAGTGCGGGTAGTTCTGATACGCAGTATTTT.

The CDR3, as DNA: TGCGCCAGCAGCCTCCAGGCCCCTTATGGAGGGGGGCGGGAGCAGTACTTC. Amino acids: CASSLQAPYGGGREQYF. This rearrangement joins TRBV4-1 to TRBJ2-7; D might be TRBD1 or TRBD2, each matching 6 bases. Trimming left V 4 bases short and J 7 bases short, with 26 bases between. CDR3 length: 17 residues. Germline CDR1 reads MGHRA; CDR2 reads YSYEKL.

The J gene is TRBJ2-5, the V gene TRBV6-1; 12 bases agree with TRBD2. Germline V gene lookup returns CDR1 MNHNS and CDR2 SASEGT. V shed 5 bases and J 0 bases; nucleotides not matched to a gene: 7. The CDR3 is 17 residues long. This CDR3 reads CASSRRTSGGHQETQYF. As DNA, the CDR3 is TGTGCCAGCAGTCGACGAACTAGCGGGGGGCACCAAGAGACCCAGTACTTC.

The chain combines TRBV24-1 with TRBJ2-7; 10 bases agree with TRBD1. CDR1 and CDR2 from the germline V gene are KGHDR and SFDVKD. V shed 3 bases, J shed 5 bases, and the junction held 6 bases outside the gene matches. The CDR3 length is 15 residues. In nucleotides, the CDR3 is TGTGCCACCAGTGATCCGGGGACAGGGGTCGACGAGCAGTACTTC. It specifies CATSDPGTGVDEQYF.

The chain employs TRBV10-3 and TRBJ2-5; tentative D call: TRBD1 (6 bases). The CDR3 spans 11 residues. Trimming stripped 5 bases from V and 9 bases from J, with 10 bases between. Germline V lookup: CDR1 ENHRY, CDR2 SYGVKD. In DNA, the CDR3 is TGTGCCATCAGTCCAGGGGTCGCCCAGTACTTC. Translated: CAISPGVAQYF.

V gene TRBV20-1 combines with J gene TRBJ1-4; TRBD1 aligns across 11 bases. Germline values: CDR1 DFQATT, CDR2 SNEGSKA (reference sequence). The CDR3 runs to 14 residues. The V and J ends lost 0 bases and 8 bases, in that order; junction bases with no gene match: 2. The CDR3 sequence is CSAREGQGGEKLFF. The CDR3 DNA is TGCAGTGCTAGAGAGGGACAGGGGGGCGAAAAACTGTTTTTT.

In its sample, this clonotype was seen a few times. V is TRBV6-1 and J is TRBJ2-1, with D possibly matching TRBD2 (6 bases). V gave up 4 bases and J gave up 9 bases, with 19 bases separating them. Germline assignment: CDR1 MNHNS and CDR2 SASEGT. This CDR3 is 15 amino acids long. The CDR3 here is CASSGGVGARGEQFF. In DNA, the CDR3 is TGTGCCAGCAGTGGGGGGGTAGGGGCACGAGGTGAGCAGTTCTTC.

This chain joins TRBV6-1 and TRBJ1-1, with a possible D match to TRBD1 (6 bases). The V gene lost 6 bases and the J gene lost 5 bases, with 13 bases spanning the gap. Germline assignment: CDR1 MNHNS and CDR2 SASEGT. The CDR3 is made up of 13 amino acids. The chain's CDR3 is CASSRGQLTEAFF. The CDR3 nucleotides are TGTGCCAGCAGCCGAGGACAGTTAACTGAAGCTTTCTTT.

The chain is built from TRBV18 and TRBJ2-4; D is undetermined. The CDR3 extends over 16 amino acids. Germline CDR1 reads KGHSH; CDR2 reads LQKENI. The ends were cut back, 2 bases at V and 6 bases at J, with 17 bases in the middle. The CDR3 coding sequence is TGTGCCAGCTCACCAAACGAGGTGGGCGCAGGAAACATTCAGTACTTC. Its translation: CASSPNEVGAGNIQYF.

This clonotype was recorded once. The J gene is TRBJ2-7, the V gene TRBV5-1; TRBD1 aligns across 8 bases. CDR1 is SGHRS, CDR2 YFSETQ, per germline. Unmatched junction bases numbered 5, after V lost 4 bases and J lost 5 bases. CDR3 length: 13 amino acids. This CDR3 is CASSKGQGNEQYV. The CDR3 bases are TGCGCCAGCAGCAAAGGACAGGGTAACGAGCAGTACGTC.

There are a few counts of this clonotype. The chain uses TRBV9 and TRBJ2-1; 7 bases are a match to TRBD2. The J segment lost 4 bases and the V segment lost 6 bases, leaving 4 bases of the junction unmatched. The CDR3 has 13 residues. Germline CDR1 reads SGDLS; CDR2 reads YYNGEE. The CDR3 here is CASTSSGYNEQFF. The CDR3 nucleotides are TGTGCCAGCACCTCTAGCGGTTACAATGAGCAGTTCTTC.

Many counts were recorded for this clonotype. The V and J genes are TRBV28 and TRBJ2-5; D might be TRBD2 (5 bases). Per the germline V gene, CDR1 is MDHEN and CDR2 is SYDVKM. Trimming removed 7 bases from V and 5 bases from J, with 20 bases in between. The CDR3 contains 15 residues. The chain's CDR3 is CASTSNRATGETQYF. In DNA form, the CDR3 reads TGTGCCAGCACCTCGAATCGGGCTACGGGGGAGACCCAGTACTTC.

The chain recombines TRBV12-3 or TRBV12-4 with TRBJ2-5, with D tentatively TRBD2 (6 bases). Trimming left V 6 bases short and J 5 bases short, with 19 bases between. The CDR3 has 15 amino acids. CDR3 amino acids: CASSRELGGWETQYF. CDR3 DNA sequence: TGTGCCAGCAGCCGAGAACTAGGAGGGTGGGAGACCCAGTACTTC.

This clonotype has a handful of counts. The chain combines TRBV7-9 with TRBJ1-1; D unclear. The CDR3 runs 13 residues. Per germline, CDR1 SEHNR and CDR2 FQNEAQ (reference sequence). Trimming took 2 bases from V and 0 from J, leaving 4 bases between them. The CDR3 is CASSLFLNTEAFF. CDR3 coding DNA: TGTGCCAGCAGCTTATTCCTGAACACTGAAGCTTTCTTT.

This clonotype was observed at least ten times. The CDR3 region is CASSPYTGELFF. The CDR3 DNA is TGTGCCAGCAGCCCCTATACCGGGGAGCTGTTTTTT. The rearrangement links TRBV7-3 to TRBJ2-2; D is ambiguous. V dropped 5 bases and J dropped 5 bases, with 6 bases sitting between them. The CDR3 runs 12 residues. Germline values: CDR1 SGHTA, CDR2 FQGTGA.

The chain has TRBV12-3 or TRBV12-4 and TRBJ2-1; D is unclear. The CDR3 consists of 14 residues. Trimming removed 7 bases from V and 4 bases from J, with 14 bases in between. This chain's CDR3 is CASNAAPRYNEQFF. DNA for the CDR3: TGTGCCAGCAATGCAGCCCCCCGGTACAATGAGCAGTTCTTC.

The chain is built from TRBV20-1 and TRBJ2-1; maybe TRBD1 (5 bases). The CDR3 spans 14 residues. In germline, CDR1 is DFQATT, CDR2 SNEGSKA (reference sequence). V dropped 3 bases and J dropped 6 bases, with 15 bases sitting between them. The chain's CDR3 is CSASQWGYPNEQFF. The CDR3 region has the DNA TGCAGTGCTAGTCAATGGGGCTACCCCAATGAGCAGTTCTTC.

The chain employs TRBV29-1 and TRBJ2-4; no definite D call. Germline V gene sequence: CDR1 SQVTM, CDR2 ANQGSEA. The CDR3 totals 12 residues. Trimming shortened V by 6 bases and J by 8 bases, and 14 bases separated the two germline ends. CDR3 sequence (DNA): TGCAGCGTGGTGGGCCCAAAGGACATTCAGTACTTC. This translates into CSVVGPKDIQYF.

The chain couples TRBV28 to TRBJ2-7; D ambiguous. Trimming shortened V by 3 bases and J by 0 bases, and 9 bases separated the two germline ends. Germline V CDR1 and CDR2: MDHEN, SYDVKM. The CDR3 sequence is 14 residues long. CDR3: CASSFGSGSYEQYF. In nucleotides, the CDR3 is TGTGCCAGCAGTTTCGGGTCAGGCTCCTACGAGCAGTACTTC. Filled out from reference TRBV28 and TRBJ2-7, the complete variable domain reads DVKVTQSSRYLVKRTGEKVFLECVQDMDHENMFWYRQDPGLGLRLIYFSYDVKMKEKGDIPEGYSVSREKKERFSLILESASTNQTSMYLCASSFGSGSYEQYFGPGTRLTVT.

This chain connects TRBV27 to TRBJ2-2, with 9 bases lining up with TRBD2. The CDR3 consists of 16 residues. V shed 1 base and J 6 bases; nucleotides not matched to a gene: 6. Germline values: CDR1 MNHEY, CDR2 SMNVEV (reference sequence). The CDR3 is CASSLWGSGSAGELFF. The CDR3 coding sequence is TGTGCCAGCAGTTTATGGGGTAGCGGGAGCGCCGGGGAGCTGTTTTTT.